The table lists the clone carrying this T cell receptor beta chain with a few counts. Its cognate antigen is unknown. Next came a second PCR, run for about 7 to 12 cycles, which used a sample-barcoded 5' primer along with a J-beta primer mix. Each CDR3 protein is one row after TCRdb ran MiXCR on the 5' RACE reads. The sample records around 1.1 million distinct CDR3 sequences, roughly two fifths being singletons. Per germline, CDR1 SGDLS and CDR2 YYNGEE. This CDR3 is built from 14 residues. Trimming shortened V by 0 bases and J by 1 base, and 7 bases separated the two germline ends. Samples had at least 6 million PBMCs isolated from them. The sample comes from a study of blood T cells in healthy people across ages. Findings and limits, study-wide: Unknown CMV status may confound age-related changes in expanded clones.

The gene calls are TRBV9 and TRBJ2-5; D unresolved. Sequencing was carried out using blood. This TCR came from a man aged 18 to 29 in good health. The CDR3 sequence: CASSVDSAQETQYF. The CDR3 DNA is TGTGCCAGCAGCGTAGATTCAGCCCAAGAGACCCAGTACTTC.